This T cell receptor beta chain was sequenced during a study of lymphopenia after photon versus proton radiotherapy. Germline CDR1 and CDR2: LNHDA and SQIVND (reference sequence). The CDR3 is 16 residues long. V was clipped by 4 bases and J by 4 bases; unmatched bases: 10. About this clone: Antigen: not known.

TCRdb's table, derived via immunoSEQ multiplex PCR, lists solely in-frame clones and lacks some. The sample carries 83,000 or so clones, about 83% recorded once. Study results and caveats: Oligoclonal CD8+ Temra expansion after nadir drove photon patients' diversity drop. Relative stability marked proton patients; photon patients lost diversity and naive cells. In patients who died, overall survival fell as post-nadir TCR diversity dropped more. Only patients who died were analyzed for survival; proton advantage is unproven.

The TCR sequence derives from a man aged 55 to 69 with pancreatic cancer. The material was peripheral blood, obtained from a patient treated with proton-based radiotherapy. This chain connects TRBV19 to TRBJ2-7, with 10 nucleotides matching TRBD1. The CDR3 sequence: CASSTTAGTGAYEQYF. The CDR3 DNA reads TGTGCCAGTAGTACAACCGCCGGGACAGGGGCTTACGAGCAGTACTTC.